This T cell receptor (beta chain) was sequenced in a study of shared clonotypes between healthy human individuals. Study background: With ages of 18 to 49, the donors were a couple of women and a few men.

Generated by immunoSEQ multiplex PCR, the TCRdb table keeps only in-frame clones and is missing some. This table has hundreds of thousands of clones, less than 85% appearing once. Germline values: CDR1 SGHDT, CDR2 YYEEEE. The CDR3 length is 16 residues. J lost 4 bases, V lost 4 bases, and 9 bases had no gene match. The clonotype was recovered from a woman in her twenties or thirties in good health. Specimen: memory CD4+ T cells sorted from blood. The subset denotes: CD45RA-negative fraction. The chain uses TRBV5-6 and TRBJ2-1; 9 bases are a match to TRBD1. CDR3 nucleotide sequence: TGTGCCAGCAGCAGGGGGACAGGGTTATCATACAATGAGCAGTTCTTC. The encoded protein is CASSRGTGLSYNEQFF.